The rows below give T cell receptor beta chains drawn from one sample of a study of cytomegalovirus exposure and HLA in healthy donors. Libraries were prepared by immunoSEQ multiplex PCR; TCRdb keeps only in-frame clonotypes and omits some of them. The sample gives 95,000 to 150,000 clones, 81% of which show up once; less than 2.5% is in the top ten. Sequencing input: PBMCs. These TCRs come from a woman between 40 and 50 years old in good health and CMV-seronegative. The CDR3 runs from the conserved cysteine through the conserved F or W. The D gene is left open where the match is weak. Some rows mark clone size as missing; the rest say once, few, many or name a class of expanded clone.

size	J	V	D	CDR3	DNA
NA	TRBJ1-1	TRBV4-1	TRBD1	CASSQDSIFRDSEAFF	TGCGCCAGCAGCCAAGATAGCATTTTCCGGGACAGTGAAGCTTTCTTT
NA	TRBJ2-5	TRBV5-1	TRBD2	CASSPMRGVQETQYF	TGCGCCAGCAGCCCCATGCGGGGGGTACAAGAGACCCAGTACTTC
NA	TRBJ2-5	TRBV7-3	TRBD2	CASSISGGIQETQYF	TGTGCCAGCAGCATCAGCGGGGGGATCCAAGAGACCCAGTACTTC
once	TRBJ2-1	TRBV4-3	TRBD2	CASSHGTSVYNEQFF	TGCGCCAGCAGCCACGGGACTAGCGTCTACAATGAGCAGTTCTTC
NA	TRBJ1-2	TRBV14	NA	CASSQRHLEGLYGYTF	TGTGCCAGCAGCCAAAGGCATTTGGAAGGACTCTATGGCTACACCTTC
NA	TRBJ1-1	TRBV5-8	NA	CASSLGEARTLNTEAFF	TGTGCCAGCAGCTTGGGTGAGGCCCGTACTCTCAACACTGAAGCTTTCTTT
NA	TRBJ2-1	TRBV7-2	TRBD1	CASSSGQDSYNEQFF	TGTGCCAGCAGCTCCGGACAGGACTCCTACAATGAGCAGTTCTTC
NA	TRBJ1-2	TRBV6-5	NA	CASSYGRTNYGYTF	TGTGCCAGCAGTTACGGCAGAACAAACTATGGCTACACCTTC
NA	TRBJ2-5	TRBV5-1	TRBD2	CASSLSFLGGALETQYF	TGCGCCAGCAGCTTGAGCTTCCTCGGGGGGGCTTTAGAGACCCAGTACTTC
NA	TRBJ2-1	TRBV6-6	TRBD2	CASLAGAYNEQFF	TGTGCCAGCTTGGCGGGGGCCTACAATGAGCAGTTCTTC
NA	TRBJ1-2	TRBV6-6	NA	CASSYWPIYGYTF	TGTGCCAGCAGTTACTGGCCCATCTATGGCTACACCTTC
NA	TRBJ2-3	TRBV25-1	TRBD2	CASSPSGRTDTQYF	TGTGCCAGCAGTCCAAGCGGGAGAACAGATACGCAGTATTTT
NA	TRBJ1-6	TRBV7-3	NA	CASSLTGQTNSPLHF	TGTGCCAGCAGCTTAACGGGGCAGACTAATTCACCCCTCCACTTT
few	TRBJ2-1	TRBV6-6	TRBD2	CASSHGAGLAKNEQFF	TGTGCCAGCAGTCACGGAGCGGGACTAGCGAAAAATGAGCAGTTCTTC
NA	TRBJ2-3	TRBV7-6	TRBD2	CASSQTRVGGAVDTQYF	TGTGCCAGCAGCCAGACTCGGGTCGGGGGGGCCGTAGATACGCAGTATTTT
NA	TRBJ1-1	TRBV27	NA	CASSLTGSGATEAFF	TGTGCCAGCAGTCTCACCGGGTCAGGGGCGACTGAAGCTTTCTTT
NA	TRBJ1-1	TRBV6-5	NA	CASSWDKNTEAFF	TGTGCCAGCAGTTGGGACAAGAACACTGAAGCTTTCTTT
once	TRBJ2-2	TRBV14	TRBD1	CASSQGDRGRNGELFF	TGTGCCAGCAGCCAAGGGGACAGGGGGCGAAACGGGGAGCTGTTTTTT
NA	TRBJ2-2	TRBV13	TRBD1	CASSGQGRTGELFF	TGTGCCAGCAGTGGACAGGGCCGCACCGGGGAGCTGTTTTTT
NA	TRBJ2-3	TRBV4-3	NA	CASSQGETRYTFSTDTQYF	TGCGCCAGCAGCCAAGGGGAGACCAGATACACATTTAGCACAGATACGCAGTATTTT
once	TRBJ2-2	TRBV4-1	TRBD1	CATATGDSTGELFF	TGCGCCACCGCTACAGGGGATTCCACCGGGGAGCTGTTTTTT
NA	TRBJ2-5	TRBV9	NA	CASSADLEETQYF	TGTGCCAGCAGCGCCGACTTGGAAGAGACCCAGTACTTC
NA	TRBJ1-2	TRBV28	NA	CASSSGQIYGYTF	TGTGCCAGCAGTTCAGGACAGATTTATGGCTACACCTTC
NA	TRBJ1-3	TRBV9	NA	CASSVAGRAGNTIYF	TGTGCCAGCAGCGTAGCGGGGAGGGCTGGAAACACCATATATTTT
NA	TRBJ2-7	TRBV10-2	NA	CASRDTGHEQYF	TGCGCCAGCAGAGATACAGGGCACGAGCAGTACTTC
few	TRBJ1-5	TRBV5-5	TRBD1	CASSLVGTGGGQPQHF	TGTGCCAGCAGCTTGGTAGGGACAGGGGGCGGTCAGCCCCAGCATTTT
once	TRBJ2-1	TRBV10-2	NA	CASSGQNVEQFF	TGCGCCAGCAGTGGACAAAACGTGGAGCAGTTCTTC
NA	TRBJ2-3	TRBV9	NA	CASSESPLGDTDTQYF	TGTGCCAGCAGCGAGAGCCCGCTAGGAGACACAGATACGCAGTATTTT
NA	TRBJ2-3	TRBV28	TRBD2	CASSPVMTSGRGFGAQYF	TGTGCCAGCAGTCCCGTAATGACTAGCGGGAGGGGCTTTGGAGCGCAGTATTTT